This T cell receptor beta chain originates from a study of blood T cell repertoires in COVID-19. Across the study: Material from acute and convalescent COVID-19 was sourced from the United States, Italy and Spain.

This clone was seen once. This table comes from immunoSEQ multiplex PCR, and its TCRdb copy is limited to in-frame clones, with some not included. This sample carries under 300,000 clones, 82% of them seen once, and the ten largest clones take 4% to 6%. The ends lost 6 bases at V and 1 base at J; junction bases unmatched: 3. The CDR3 runs to 13 residues. The germline gives CDR1 MDHEN, CDR2 SYDVKM. The source material was peripheral blood. The chain recombines TRBV28 with TRBJ2-7; TRBD1 agrees at 7 bases. The sequence was collected from an elderly woman with active or convalescent COVID-19. CDR3 nucleotides: TGTGCCAGCAGATTACAGGGGTCCTACGAGCAGTACTTC. Residues: CASRLQGSYEQYF.